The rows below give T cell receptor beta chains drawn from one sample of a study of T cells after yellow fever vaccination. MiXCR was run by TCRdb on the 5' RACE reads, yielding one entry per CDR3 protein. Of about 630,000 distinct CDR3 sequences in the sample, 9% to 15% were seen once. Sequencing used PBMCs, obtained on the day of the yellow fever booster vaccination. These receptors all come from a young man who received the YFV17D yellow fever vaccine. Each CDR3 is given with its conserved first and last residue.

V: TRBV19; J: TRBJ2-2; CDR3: CASSTYASGRGGELFF
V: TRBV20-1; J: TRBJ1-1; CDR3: CSASPGGTMNTEAFF
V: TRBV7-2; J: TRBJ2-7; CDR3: CASSLATSGRAVTYEQYF
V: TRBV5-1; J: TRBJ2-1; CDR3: CASSKWRAGRDYPNNEQFF
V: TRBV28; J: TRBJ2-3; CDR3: CASSEWDRGTSGEDTQYF
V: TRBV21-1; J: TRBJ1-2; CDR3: CASSKRQNSFPYGYTF
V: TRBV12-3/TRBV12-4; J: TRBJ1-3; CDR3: CASTPKGGRNTIYF
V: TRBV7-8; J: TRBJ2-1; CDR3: CASSPQEGSYNEQFF
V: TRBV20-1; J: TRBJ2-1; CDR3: CSARVGTRDTEQFF
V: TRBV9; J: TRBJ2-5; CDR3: CASATGAGGEETQYF
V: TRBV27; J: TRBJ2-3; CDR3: CASSLRDRFSTDTQYF
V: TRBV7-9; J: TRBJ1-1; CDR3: CASSLGGTPGKAFF
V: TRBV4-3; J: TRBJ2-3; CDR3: CASSQDGLAGPDTQYF
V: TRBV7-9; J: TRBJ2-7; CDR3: CASSLVFGTSGAYEQYF
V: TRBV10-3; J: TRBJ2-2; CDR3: CAIMRETNTGELFF
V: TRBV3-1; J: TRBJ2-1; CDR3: CASSLLTPNNEQFF
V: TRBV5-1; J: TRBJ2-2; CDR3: CASSSGVSGELFF
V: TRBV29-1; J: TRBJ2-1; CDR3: CSVEGGYEQFF
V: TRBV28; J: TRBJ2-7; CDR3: CASSWTLGSNYEQYF
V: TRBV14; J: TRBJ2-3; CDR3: CASSQSNTDTQYF
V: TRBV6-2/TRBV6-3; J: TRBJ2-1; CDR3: CASSYGGMGGEQFF
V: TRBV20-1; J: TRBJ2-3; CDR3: CSAVRAATDTQYF
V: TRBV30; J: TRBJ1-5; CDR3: CAWSLRDRGFGQPQHF
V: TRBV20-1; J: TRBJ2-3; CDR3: CSARAGGITSTDTQYF
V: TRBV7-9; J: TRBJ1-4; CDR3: CASSLGLEKLFF
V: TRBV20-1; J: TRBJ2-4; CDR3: CSAMKNIQYF
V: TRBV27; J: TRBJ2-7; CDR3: CASSSTSRRSYEQYF